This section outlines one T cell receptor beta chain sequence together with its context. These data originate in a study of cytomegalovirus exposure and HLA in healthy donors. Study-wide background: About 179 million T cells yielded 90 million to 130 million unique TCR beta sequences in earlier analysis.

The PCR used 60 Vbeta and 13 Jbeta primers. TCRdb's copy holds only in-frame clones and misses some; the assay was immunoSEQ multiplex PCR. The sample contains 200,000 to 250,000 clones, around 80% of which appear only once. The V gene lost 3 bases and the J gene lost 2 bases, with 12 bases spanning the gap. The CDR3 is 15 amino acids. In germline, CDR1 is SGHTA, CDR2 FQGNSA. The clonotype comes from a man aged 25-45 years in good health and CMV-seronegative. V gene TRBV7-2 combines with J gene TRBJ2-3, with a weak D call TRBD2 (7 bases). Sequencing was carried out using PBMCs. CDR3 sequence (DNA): TGTGCCAGCAGCTTTAGGGGGGGGCTCACAGATACGCAGTATTTT. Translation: CASSFRGGLTDTQYF.